This T cell receptor beta chain was sequenced in a study of blood T cell repertoires in COVID-19. Background on the study: Specimens from acute and convalescent COVID-19 originated in the United States, Italy and Spain.

Germline CDR1 MDHEN, CDR2 SYDVKM. The CDR3 spans 19 residues. The J segment lost 0 bases and the V segment lost 5 bases, leaving 13 bases of the junction unmatched. Data came from immunoSEQ multiplex PCR; TCRdb stores just in-frame clones and leaves some out. The table records 170,000 or so clones, around 86% of them present only once. Sequenced: peripheral blood. The rearrangement joins TRBV28 to TRBJ1-6; 7 bases align to TRBD1. The receptor was derived from a middle-aged man with active or convalescent COVID-19. The DNA for the CDR3 is TGTGCCAGCAGTGGATACAGGGGATGGAAGAGCTCCTATAATTCACCCCTCCACTTT. Protein: CASSGYRGWKSSYNSPLHF.